A selection of T cell receptor beta chains follows, all from one sample in a study of blood T cells in healthy people across ages. From the 5' RACE reads, TCRdb called clonotypes with MiXCR, one entry per CDR3 protein. The sample holds 580,000 or so distinct CDR3 sequences, 40% to 50% seen once. Material: blood. The receptors come from a man older than 75 in good health. CDR3s include the opening cysteine and the closing phenylalanine or tryptophan. Fields, in order: V gene, D gene, J gene, clone size, CDR3 protein, CDR3 DNA. A D gene is named only where the DNA matches it firmly. Not all rows give a size; the values are once, few, many and, for expanded clones, a class.

v_gene: TRBV9; d_gene: -; j_gene: TRBJ2-7; abundance: -; CDR3aa: CASSVVVGGEQYF; CDR3nt: TGTGCCAGCAGCGTAGTTGTAGGTGGCGAGCAGTACTTC
v_gene: TRBV5-1; d_gene: -; j_gene: TRBJ1-2; abundance: -; CDR3aa: CASSLVGVSVGYTF; CDR3nt: TGCGCCAGCAGCTTGGTTGGGGTGTCGGTTGGCTACACCTTC
v_gene: TRBV29-1; d_gene: TRBD2; j_gene: TRBJ2-3; abundance: -; CDR3aa: CSVRSGGRSFTDTQYF; CDR3nt: TGCAGCGTTAGGTCTGGCGGGAGGTCATTCACAGATACGCAGTATTTT
v_gene: TRBV29-1; d_gene: -; j_gene: TRBJ2-1; abundance: -; CDR3aa: CSTSGSSYNEQFF; CDR3nt: TGCAGCACATCAGGTAGTTCCTACAATGAGCAGTTCTTC
v_gene: TRBV27; d_gene: TRBD2; j_gene: TRBJ2-3; abundance: few; CDR3aa: CASNLAGGGTDTQYF; CDR3nt: TGTGCCAGCAATCTAGCGGGAGGCGGCACAGATACGCAGTATTTT
v_gene: TRBV4-3; d_gene: -; j_gene: TRBJ1-4; abundance: -; CDR3aa: CASSQGGVGGEKLFF; CDR3nt: TGCGCCAGCAGCCAAGGCGGGGTAGGTGGTGAAAAACTGTTTTTT
v_gene: TRBV6-5; d_gene: -; j_gene: TRBJ1-6; abundance: many; CDR3aa: CASSYSDRSYNSPLHF; CDR3nt: TGTGCCAGCAGTTACTCGGACCGCTCCTATAATTCACCCCTCCACTTT
v_gene: TRBV7-2; d_gene: TRBD2; j_gene: TRBJ2-7; abundance: -; CDR3aa: CASSLTSGSSYEQYF; CDR3nt: TGTGCCAGCAGCTTAACTAGCGGGAGTTCCTACGAGCAGTACTTC
v_gene: TRBV30; d_gene: -; j_gene: TRBJ1-2; abundance: few; CDR3aa: CAWSMGRGLHYGYTF; CDR3nt: TGTGCCTGGAGTATGGGCAGGGGATTGCACTATGGCTACACCTTC
v_gene: TRBV6-5; d_gene: -; j_gene: TRBJ2-4; abundance: many; CDR3aa: CASSYVARYNEQYF; CDR3nt: TGTGCCAGCAGTTACGTTGCCCGCTACAATGAGCAGTACTTC
v_gene: TRBV18; d_gene: -; j_gene: TRBJ2-4; abundance: -; CDR3aa: CASSPLDQPKNIQYF; CDR3nt: TGTGCCAGCTCACCACTAGACCAACCCAAAAACATTCAGTACTTC
v_gene: TRBV6-5; d_gene: TRBD2; j_gene: TRBJ2-7; abundance: -; CDR3aa: CASTPPGGRYEQYF; CDR3nt: TGTGCCAGCACTCCTCCGGGAGGCAGGTATGAGCAGTACTTC
v_gene: TRBV20-1; d_gene: TRBD1; j_gene: TRBJ1-2; abundance: -; CDR3aa: CSARVGGYYGYTF; CDR3nt: TGCAGTGCCAGGGTAGGGGGCTACTATGGCTACACCTTC
v_gene: TRBV11-1; d_gene: -; j_gene: TRBJ1-5; abundance: -; CDR3aa: CASSSHRREVRVDQPQHF; CDR3nt: TGTGCCAGCAGCTCTCATAGGAGGGAAGTTCGGGTAGATCAGCCCCAGCATTTT
v_gene: TRBV20-1; d_gene: TRBD2; j_gene: TRBJ2-1; abundance: -; CDR3aa: CSAPATSATYNEQFF; CDR3nt: TGCAGTGCTCCCGCGACTAGCGCGACTTACAATGAGCAGTTCTTC
v_gene: TRBV9; d_gene: TRBD2; j_gene: TRBJ2-7; abundance: -; CDR3aa: CASSVGLAGPNYEQYF; CDR3nt: TGTGCCAGCAGCGTAGGACTAGCGGGGCCCAACTACGAGCAGTACTTC
v_gene: TRBV6-5; d_gene: -; j_gene: TRBJ2-3; abundance: few; CDR3aa: CASSYSDGTDTQYF; CDR3nt: TGTGCCAGCAGTTACTCGGATGGCACAGATACGCAGTATTTT